These T cell receptor beta chains were read from a single sample in a study of technical replicates of blood from a handful of donors. The repertoire was sequenced with immunoSEQ multiplex PCR; TCRdb's copy has only in-frame clones and lacks some. The profile shows 80,000 or so clones, 95% to 98% of them singletons. Sequencing used T cells isolated from PBMCs. The source of these receptors is a human donor in good health. Each CDR3 is given with its conserved first and last residue. The D gene is left open where the match is weak. Where a row states a size, it is once, few, many or the class of an expanded clone; other rows omit it.

TRBJ1-6 | - | - | 12 | TRBV7-9 | CASSDNNSPLHF | TGTGCCAGCAGCGACAATAATTCACCCCTCCACTTT
TRBJ2-7 | - | - | 16 | TRBV11-2 | CASGSLSRVVLNEQYF | TGTGCCAGCGGGTCCCTCTCTAGAGTCGTTCTGAACGAGCAGTACTTC
TRBJ2-1 | TRBD2 | - | 17 | TRBV4-1 | CASSQDLGLARANEQFF | TGCGCCAGCAGCCAAGATCTCGGACTAGCCAGAGCCAATGAGCAGTTCTTC
TRBJ2-5 | - | - | 17 | TRBV28 | CASTESTFQPSQETQYF | TGTGCCAGCACTGAGTCTACCTTCCAACCTTCACAAGAGACCCAGTACTTC
TRBJ2-1 | TRBD2 | - | 16 | TRBV11-1 | CASAALLAGVSNEQFF | TGTGCCAGCGCTGCCCTTCTAGCGGGGGTTAGCAATGAGCAGTTCTTC
TRBJ2-7 | - | - | 13 | TRBV2 | CASSGGSRYEQYF | TGTGCCAGCAGTGGGGGCAGTCGGTACGAGCAGTACTTC
TRBJ2-5 | - | - | 13 | TRBV7-3 | CASSSTHQETQYF | TGTGCCAGCAGCTCCACTCACCAAGAGACCCAGTACTTC
TRBJ1-5 | TRBD1 | - | 18 | TRBV11-2 | CASSLVWTGGLSNQPQHF | TGTGCCAGCAGCTTAGTTTGGACAGGGGGCTTAAGCAATCAGCCCCAGCATTTT
TRBJ2-2 | TRBD2 | - | 16 | TRBV9 | CASSPPASGGPGELFF | TGTGCCAGCAGCCCCCCTGCTAGCGGGGGGCCCGGGGAGCTGTTTTTT
TRBJ2-5 | - | - | 17 | TRBV10-2 | CASSESGFRLAVETQYF | TGCGCCAGCAGTGAGTCGGGGTTTAGGCTAGCAGTAGAGACCCAGTACTTC
TRBJ1-1 | TRBD1 | once | 14 | TRBV7-9 | CASSAGQVDTEAFF | TGTGCCAGCAGCGCTGGACAGGTGGACACTGAAGCTTTCTTT